The entry below gives a single T cell receptor (beta chain) sequence along with its context. This specimen belongs to a study of T cell changes during pregnancy in multiple sclerosis. The CDR3 runs to 14 residues. Germline loops: CDR1 MRHNA, CDR2 SNTAGT. With V trimmed by 7 bases and J by 4 bases, 6 bases remained unmatched. Clones were sequenced by immunoSEQ multiplex PCR, and TCRdb holds only the in-frame ones, with some missing. The sample lists around 61,000 clones; approximately 90% were seen once. The V gene is TRBV6-4, the J gene TRBJ2-3; TRBD1 matches 9 bases. The source was peripheral blood, collected in the third trimester of pregnancy. This clonotype originated in a female donor in good health, enrolled as a control in a pregnancy study. The CDR3: CASNGQGNPDTQYF. As DNA, the CDR3 is TGTGCCAGCAATGGACAGGGGAACCCAGATACGCAGTATTTT.